The entry that follows covers one TCR beta chain sequence. The antigen is not known. This specimen belongs to a study of response to subunit inactivated influenza vaccine. General observations from the study: Authors suggested that a seasonal influenza vaccination recruits few new T cells each time.

TCRdb passed the RT-PCR reads through MiXCR, listing each CDR3 protein once. This table holds some 800,000 distinct CDR3 sequences, 21% found once. The CDR3 loop spans 13 amino acids. Germline V gene lookup returns CDR1 SGHRS and CDR2 YFSETQ. Trimming shortened V by 3 bases and J by 8 bases, and 14 bases separated the two germline ends. Here the sequenced sample was PBMCs from blood, taken more than 4 days after vaccination. The chain employs TRBV5-1 and TRBJ1-2; D gene uncertain. The sequence was collected from a man aged 50 to 60 who received an inactivated influenza vaccine. The CDR3 DNA is TGCGCCAGCAGCTCAGATGGCGTAGTCGGCTACACCTTC. It translates to CASSSDGVVGYTF.